This T cell receptor beta chain is drawn from a study of blood T cell repertoires in COVID-19. Study as a whole: Sources were T cells, B-cell-depleted T cells, or PBMCs; the material itself was cDNA or gDNA.

Generated by immunoSEQ multiplex PCR, the TCRdb table keeps only in-frame clones and is missing some. The sample holds roughly 220,000 clones, around 89% seen once. This CDR3 region has 15 residues. V gave up 0 bases and J gave up 5 bases, with 12 bases separating them. Looked up from germline, CDR1 is SGHRS and CDR2 is YFSETQ. Membership in each cohort depended on participant-reported clinical history. The V call is TRBV5-1, the J call TRBJ2-1; D is unclear. The sequence derives from a man aged 25-45 years who had been exposed to COVID-19. The sample comprised PBMCs or T cells enriched from blood (not recorded which). The chain's CDR3 is CASSLGVRQNNEQFF. The CDR3 DNA sequence: TGCGCCAGCAGCTTGGGTGTGCGGCAGAACAATGAGCAGTTCTTC.